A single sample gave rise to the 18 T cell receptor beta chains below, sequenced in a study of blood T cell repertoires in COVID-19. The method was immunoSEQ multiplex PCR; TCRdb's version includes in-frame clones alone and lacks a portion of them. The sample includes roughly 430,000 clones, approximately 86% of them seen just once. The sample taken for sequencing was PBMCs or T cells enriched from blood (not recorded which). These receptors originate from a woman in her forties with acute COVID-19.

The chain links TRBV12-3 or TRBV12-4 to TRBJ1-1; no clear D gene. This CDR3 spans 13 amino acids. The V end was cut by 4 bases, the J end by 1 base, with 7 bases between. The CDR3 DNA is TGTGCCAGCAGTTCCTACCGGAACACTGAAGCTTTCTTT. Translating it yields CASSSYRNTEAFF.

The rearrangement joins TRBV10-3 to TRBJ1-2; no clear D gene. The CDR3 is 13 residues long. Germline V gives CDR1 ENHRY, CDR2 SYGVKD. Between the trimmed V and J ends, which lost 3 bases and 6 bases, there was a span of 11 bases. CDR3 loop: CAISDDGEHGYTF. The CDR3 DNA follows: TGTGCCATCAGTGACGACGGGGAACATGGCTACACCTTC.

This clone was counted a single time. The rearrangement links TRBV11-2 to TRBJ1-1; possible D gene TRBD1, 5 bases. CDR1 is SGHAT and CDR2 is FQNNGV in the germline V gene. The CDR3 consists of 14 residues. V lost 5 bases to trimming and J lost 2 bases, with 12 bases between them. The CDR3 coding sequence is TGTGCCAGCAGCGAGGACATTATTAACACTGAAGCTTTCTTT. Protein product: CASSEDIINTEAFF.

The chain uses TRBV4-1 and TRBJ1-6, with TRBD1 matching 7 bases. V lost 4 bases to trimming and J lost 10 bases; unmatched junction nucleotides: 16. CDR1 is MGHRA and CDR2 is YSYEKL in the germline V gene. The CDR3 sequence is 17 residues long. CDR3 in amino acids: CASSRLETGTATSPLHF. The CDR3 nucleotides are TGCGCCAGCAGCCGATTAGAAACCGGGACAGCTACATCACCCCTCCACTTT.

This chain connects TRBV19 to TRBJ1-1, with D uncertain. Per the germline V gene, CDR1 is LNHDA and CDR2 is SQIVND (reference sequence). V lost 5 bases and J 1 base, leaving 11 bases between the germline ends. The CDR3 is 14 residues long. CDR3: CASSLMVGNTEAFF. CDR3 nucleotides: TGTGCCAGTAGTCTCATGGTCGGGAACACTGAAGCTTTCTTT.

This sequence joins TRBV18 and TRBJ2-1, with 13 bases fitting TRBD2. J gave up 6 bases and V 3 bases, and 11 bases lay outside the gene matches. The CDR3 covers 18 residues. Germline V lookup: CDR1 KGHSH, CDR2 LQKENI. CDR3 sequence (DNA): TGTGCCAGCTCACCCCAAATACAGACTAGCGGGAGGTTCAATGAGCAGTTCTTC. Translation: CASSPQIQTSGRFNEQFF.

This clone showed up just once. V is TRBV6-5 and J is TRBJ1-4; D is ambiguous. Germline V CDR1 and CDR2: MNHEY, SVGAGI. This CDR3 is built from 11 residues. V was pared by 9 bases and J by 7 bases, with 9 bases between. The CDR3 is CASEGAEKLFF. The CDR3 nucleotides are TGTGCCAGTGAGGGAGCTGAAAAACTGTTTTTT.

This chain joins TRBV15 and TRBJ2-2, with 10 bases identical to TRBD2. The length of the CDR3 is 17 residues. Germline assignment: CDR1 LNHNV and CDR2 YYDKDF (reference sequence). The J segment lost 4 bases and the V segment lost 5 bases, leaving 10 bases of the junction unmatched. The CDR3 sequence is CATSVAGGPEATGELFF. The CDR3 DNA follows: TGTGCCACCAGCGTAGCGGGAGGCCCCGAAGCCACCGGGGAGCTGTTTTTT.

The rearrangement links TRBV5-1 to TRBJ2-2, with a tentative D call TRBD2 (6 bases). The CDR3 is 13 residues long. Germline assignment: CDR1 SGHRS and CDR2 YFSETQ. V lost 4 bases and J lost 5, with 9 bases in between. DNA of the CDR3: TGCGCCAGCAGCCCGACTAGTACCGGGGAGCTGTTTTTT. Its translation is CASSPTSTGELFF.

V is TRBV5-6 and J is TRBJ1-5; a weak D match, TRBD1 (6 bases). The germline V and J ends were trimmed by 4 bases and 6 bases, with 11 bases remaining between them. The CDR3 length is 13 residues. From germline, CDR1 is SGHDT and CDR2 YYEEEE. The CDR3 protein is CASSLGALQPQHF. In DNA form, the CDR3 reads TGTGCCAGCAGCCTGGGGGCCCTTCAGCCCCAGCATTTT.

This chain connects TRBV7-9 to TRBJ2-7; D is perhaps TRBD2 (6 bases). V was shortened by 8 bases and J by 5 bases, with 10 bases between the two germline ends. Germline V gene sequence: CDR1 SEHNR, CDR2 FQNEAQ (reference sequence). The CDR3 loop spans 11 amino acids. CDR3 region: CASSGGHEQYF. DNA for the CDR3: TGTGCCAGCTCCGGGGGTCACGAGCAGTACTTC.

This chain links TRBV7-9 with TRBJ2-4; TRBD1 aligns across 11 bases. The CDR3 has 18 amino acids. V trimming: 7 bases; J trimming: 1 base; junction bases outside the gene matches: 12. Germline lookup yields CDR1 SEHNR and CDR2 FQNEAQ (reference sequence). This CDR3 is CASTPGQGGEGAKNIQYF. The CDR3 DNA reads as TGTGCCAGCACCCCGGGACAGGGGGGGGAAGGGGCCAAAAACATTCAGTACTTC.

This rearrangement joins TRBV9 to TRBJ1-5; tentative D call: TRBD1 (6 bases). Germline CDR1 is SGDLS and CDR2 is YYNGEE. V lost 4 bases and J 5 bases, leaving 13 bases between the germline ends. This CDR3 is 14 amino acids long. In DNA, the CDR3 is TGTGCCAGCAGCCCTGACAGGACCTATCAGCCCCAGCATTTT. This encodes CASSPDRTYQPQHF.

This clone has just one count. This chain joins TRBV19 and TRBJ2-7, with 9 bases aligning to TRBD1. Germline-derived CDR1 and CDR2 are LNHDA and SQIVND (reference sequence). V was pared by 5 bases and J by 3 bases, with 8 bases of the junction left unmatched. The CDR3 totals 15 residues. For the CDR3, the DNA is TGTGCCAGTAGTCTAGCCGGACAGGGGCACTACGAGCAGTACTTC. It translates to CASSLAGQGHYEQYF. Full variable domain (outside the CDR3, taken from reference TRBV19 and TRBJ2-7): DGGITQSPKYLFRKEGQNVTLSCEQNLNHDAMYWYRQDPGQGLRLIYYSQIVNDFQKGDIAEGYSVSREKKESFPLTVTSAQKNPTAFYLCASSLAGQGHYEQYFGPGTRLTVT.

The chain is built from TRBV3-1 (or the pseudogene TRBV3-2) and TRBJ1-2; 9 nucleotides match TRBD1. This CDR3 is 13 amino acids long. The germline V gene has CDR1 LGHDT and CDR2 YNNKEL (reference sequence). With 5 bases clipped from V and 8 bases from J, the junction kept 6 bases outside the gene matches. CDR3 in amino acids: CASSYGGTGGYTF. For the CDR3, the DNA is TGTGCCAGCAGCTACGGAGGGACAGGGGGCTACACCTTC.

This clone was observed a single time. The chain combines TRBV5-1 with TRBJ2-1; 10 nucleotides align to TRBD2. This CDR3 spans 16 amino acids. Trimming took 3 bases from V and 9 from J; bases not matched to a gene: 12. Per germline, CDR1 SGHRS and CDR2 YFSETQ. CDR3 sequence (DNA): TGCGCCAGCAGCTACGGACTAGCGGACACCATTCGTGAGCAGTTCTTC. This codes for CASSYGLADTIREQFF.

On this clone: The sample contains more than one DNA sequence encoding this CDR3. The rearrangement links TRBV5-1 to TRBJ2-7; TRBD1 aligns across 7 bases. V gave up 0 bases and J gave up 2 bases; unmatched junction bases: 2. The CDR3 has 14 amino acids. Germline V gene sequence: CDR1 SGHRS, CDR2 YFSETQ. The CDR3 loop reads CASSLGQGPYEQYF. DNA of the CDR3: TGCGCCAGCAGCTTGGGACAGGGCCCCTACGAGCAGTACTTC.

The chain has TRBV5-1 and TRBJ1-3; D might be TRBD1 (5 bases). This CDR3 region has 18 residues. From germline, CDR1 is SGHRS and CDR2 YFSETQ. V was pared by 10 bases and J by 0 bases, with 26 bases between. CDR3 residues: CAGETGTAGFFSGNTIYF. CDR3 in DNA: TGCGCCGGCGAAACCGGGACTGCCGGATTTTTCTCTGGAAACACCATATATTTT. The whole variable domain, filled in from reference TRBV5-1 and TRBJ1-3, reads KAGVTQTPRYLIKTRGQQVTLSCSPISGHRSVSWYQQTPGQGLQFLFEYFSETQRNKGNFPGRFSGRQFSNSRSEMNVSTLELGDSALYLCAGETGTAGFFSGNTIYFGEGSWLTVV.